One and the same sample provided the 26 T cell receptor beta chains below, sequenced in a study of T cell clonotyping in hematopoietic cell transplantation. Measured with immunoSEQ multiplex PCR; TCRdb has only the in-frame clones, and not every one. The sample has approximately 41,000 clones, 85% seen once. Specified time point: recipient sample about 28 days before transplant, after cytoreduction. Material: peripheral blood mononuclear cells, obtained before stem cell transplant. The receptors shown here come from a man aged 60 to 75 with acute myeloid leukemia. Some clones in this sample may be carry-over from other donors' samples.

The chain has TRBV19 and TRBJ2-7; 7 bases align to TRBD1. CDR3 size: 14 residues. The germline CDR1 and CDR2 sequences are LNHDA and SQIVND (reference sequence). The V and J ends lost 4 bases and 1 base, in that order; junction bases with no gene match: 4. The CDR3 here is CASSTTGRSYEQYF. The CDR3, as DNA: TGTGCCAGTAGTACGACAGGGCGGTCCTACGAGCAGTACTTC.

The CDR3 region has the DNA TGTGCCAGTAGTCTACAGGCGGTGGAGACCCAGTACTTC. This encodes CASSLQAVETQYF. The rearrangement joins TRBV19 to TRBJ2-5, with D perhaps TRBD1 (5 bases). The CDR3 totals 13 residues. The V and J ends lost 5 bases and 5 bases respectively, with 12 bases between them. Germline V lookup: CDR1 LNHDA, CDR2 SQIVND (reference sequence).

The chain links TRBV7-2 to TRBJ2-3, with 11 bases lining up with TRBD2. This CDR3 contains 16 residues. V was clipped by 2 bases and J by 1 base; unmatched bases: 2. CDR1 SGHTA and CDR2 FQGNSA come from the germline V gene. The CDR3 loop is CASSLWGLAGTDTQYF. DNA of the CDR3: TGTGCCAGCAGCTTATGGGGACTAGCGGGCACAGATACGCAGTATTTT. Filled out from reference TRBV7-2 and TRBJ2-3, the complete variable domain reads GAGVSQSPSNKVTEKGKDVELRCDPISGHTALYWYRQSLGQGLEFLIYFQGNSAPDKSGLPSDRFSAERTGGSVSTLTIQRTQQEDSAVYLCASSLWGLAGTDTQYFGPGTRLTVL.

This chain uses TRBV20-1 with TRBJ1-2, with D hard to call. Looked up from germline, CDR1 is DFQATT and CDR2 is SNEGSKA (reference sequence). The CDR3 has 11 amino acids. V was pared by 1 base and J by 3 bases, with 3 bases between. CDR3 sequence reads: CSARADYGYTF. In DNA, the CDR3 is TGCAGTGCTAGAGCTGACTATGGCTACACCTTC.

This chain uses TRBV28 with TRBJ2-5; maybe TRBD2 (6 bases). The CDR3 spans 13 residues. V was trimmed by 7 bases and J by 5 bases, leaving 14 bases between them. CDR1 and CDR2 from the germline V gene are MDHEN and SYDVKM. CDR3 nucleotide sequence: TGTGCCAGCACCGTGGGAGGCTGGGAGACCCAGTACTTC. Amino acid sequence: CASTVGGWETQYF. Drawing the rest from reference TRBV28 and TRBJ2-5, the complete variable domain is DVKVTQSSRYLVKRTGEKVFLECVQDMDHENMFWYRQDPGLGLRLIYFSYDVKMKEKGDIPEGYSVSREKKERFSLILESASTNQTSMYLCASTVGGWETQYFGPGTRLLVL.

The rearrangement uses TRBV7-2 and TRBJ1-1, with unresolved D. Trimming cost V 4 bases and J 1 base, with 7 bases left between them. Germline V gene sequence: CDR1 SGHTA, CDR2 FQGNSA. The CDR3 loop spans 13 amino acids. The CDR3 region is CASSSNTNTEAFF. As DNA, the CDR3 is TGTGCCAGCAGCTCTAACACGAACACTGAAGCTTTCTTT.

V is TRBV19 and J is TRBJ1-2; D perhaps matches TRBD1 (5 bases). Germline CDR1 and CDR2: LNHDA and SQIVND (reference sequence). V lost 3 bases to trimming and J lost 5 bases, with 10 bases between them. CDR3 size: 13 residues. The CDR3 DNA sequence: TGTGCCAGTAGTATCGTGGGGGAGTATGGCTACACCTTC. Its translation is CASSIVGEYGYTF.

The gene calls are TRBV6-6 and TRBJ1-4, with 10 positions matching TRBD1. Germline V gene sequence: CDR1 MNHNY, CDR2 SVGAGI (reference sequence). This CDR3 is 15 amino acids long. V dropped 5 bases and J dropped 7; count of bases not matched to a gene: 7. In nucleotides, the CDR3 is TGTGCCAGCAGTCGACAGGGGGCGCGCGGTGAAAAACTGTTTTTT. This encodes CASSRQGARGEKLFF.

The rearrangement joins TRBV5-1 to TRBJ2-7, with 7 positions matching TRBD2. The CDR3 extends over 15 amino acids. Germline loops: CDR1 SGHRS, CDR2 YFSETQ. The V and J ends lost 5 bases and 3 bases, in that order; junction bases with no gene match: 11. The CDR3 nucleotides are TGCGCCAGCAGGGGGGGGGTACAGAATCGCTACGAGCAGTACTTC. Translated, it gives CASRGGVQNRYEQYF.

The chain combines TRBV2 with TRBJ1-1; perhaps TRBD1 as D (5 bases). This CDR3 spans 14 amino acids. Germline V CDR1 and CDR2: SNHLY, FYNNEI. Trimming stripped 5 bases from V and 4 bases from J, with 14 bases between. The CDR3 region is CASSIIRGGTEAFF. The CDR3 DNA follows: TGTGCCAGCAGTATTATCCGGGGGGGCACTGAAGCTTTCTTT. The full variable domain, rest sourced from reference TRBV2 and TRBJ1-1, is EPEVTQTPSHQVTQMGQEVILRCVPISNHLYFYWYRQILGQKVEFLVSFYNNEISEKSEIFDDQFSVERPDGSNFTLKIRSTKLEDSAMYFCASSIIRGGTEAFFGQGTRLTVV.

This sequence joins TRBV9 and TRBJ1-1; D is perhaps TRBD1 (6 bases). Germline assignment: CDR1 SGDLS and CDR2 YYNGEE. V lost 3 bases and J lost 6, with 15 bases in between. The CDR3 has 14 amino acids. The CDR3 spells CASSARDTGAEAFF. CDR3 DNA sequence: TGTGCCAGCAGCGCTCGGGACACTGGCGCTGAAGCTTTCTTT.

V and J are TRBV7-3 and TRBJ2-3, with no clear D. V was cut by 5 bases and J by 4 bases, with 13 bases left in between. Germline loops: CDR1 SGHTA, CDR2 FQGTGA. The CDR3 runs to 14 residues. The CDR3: CASSRSLAPDTQYF. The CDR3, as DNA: TGTGCCAGCAGCCGTTCCCTTGCCCCAGATACGCAGTATTTT.

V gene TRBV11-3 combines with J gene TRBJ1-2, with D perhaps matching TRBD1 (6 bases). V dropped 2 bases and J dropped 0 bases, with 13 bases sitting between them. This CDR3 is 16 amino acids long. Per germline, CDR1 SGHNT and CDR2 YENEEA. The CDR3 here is CASSLHPGAANYGYTF. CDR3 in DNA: TGTGCCAGCAGCTTACATCCGGGGGCGGCTAACTATGGCTACACCTTC.

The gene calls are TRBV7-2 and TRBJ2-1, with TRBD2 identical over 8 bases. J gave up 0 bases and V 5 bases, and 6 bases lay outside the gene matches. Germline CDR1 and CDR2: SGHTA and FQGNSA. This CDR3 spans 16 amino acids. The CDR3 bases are TGTGCCAGCAGCCCTGTAGCGGGGAGCTCCTACAATGAGCAGTTCTTC. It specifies CASSPVAGSSYNEQFF.

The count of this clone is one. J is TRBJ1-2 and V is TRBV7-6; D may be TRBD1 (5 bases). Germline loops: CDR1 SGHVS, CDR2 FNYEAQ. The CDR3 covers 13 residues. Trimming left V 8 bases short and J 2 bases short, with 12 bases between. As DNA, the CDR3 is TGTGCCAGCTCCAGGGAAAAGAACTATGGCTACACCTTC. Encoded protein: CASSREKNYGYTF.

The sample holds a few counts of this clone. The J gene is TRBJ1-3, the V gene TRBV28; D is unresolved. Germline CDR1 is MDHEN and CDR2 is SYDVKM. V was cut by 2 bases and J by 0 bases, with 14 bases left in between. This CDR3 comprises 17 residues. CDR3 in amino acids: CASSLGRGQISGNTIYF. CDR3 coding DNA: TGTGCCAGCAGTTTAGGGCGAGGCCAAATCTCTGGAAACACCATATATTTT.

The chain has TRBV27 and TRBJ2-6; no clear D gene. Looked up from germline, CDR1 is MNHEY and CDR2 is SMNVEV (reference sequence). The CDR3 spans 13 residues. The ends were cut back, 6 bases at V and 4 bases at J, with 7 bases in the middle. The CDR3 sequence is CASRGLGANVLTF. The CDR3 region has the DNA TGTGCCAGCAGGGGCTTAGGGGCCAACGTCCTGACTTTC. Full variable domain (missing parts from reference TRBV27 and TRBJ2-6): EAQVTQNPRYLITVTGKKLTVTCSQNMNHEYMSWYRQDPGLGLRQIYYSMNVEVTDKGDVPEGYKVSRKEKRNFPLILESPSPNQTSLYFCASRGLGANVLTFGAGSRLTVL.

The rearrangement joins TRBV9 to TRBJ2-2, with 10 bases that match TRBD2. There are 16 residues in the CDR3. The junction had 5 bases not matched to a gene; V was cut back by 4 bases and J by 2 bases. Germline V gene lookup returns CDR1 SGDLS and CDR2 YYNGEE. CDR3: CASSISGGPNTGELFF. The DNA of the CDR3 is TGTGCCAGCAGCATTAGCGGGGGGCCTAACACCGGGGAGCTGTTTTTT.

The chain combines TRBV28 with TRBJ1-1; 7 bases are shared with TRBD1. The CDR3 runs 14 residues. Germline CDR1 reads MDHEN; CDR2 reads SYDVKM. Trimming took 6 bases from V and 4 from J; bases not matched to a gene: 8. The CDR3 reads CASRYRGSGTEAFF. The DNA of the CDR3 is TGTGCCAGCAGGTACAGGGGATCGGGCACTGAAGCTTTCTTT.

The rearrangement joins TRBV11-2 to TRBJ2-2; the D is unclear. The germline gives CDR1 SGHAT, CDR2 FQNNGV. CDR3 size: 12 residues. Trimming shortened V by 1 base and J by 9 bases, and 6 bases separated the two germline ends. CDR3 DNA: TGTGCCAGCAGCTTAGCACGGAGGGAGCTGTTTTTT. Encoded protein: CASSLARRELFF.

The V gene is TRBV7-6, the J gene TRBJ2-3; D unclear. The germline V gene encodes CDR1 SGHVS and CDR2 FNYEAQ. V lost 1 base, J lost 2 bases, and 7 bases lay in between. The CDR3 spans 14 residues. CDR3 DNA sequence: TGTGCCAGCAGCTTAGTGGGTAACACAGATACGCAGTATTTT. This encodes CASSLVGNTDTQYF.

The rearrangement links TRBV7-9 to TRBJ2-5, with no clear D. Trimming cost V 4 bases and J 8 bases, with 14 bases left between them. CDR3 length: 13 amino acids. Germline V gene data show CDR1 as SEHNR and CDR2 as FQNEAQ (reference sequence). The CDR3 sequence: CASSYDFADTQYF. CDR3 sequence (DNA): TGTGCCAGCAGCTACGACTTTGCCGACACCCAGTACTTC.

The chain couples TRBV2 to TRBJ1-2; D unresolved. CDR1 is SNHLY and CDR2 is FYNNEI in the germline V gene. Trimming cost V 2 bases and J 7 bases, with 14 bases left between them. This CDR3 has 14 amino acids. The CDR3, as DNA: TGTGCCAGCAGTGAAATGCCAGGACTAGGTGGCTACACCTTC. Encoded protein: CASSEMPGLGGYTF.

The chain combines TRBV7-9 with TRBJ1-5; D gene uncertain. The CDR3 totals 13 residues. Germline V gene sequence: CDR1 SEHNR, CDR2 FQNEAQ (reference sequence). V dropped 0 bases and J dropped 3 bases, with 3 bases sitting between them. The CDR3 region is CASSLANNQPQHF. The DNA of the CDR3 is TGTGCCAGCAGCTTAGCGAACAATCAGCCCCAGCATTTT. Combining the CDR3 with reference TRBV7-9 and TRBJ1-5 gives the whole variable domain DTGVSQNPRHKITKRGQNVTFRCDPISEHNRLYWYRQTLGQGPEFLTYFQNEAQLEKSRLLSDRFSAERPKGSFSTLEIQRTEQGDSAMYLCASSLANNQPQHFGDGTRLSIL.

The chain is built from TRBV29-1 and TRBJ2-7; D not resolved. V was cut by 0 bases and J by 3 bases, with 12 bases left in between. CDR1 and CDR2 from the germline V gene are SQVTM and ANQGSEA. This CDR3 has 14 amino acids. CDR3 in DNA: TGCAGCGTTGAAGAAAGGAGCCCCGTCTACGAGCAGTACTTC. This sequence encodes CSVEERSPVYEQYF.

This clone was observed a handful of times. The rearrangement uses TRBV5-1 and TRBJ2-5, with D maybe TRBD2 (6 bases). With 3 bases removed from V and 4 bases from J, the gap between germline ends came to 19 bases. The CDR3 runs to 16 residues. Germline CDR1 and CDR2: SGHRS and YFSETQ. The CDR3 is CASSWMGLGEVETQYF. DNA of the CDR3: TGCGCCAGCAGCTGGATGGGACTGGGGGAGGTAGAGACCCAGTACTTC.